Detailed here is one T cell receptor (beta chain). This record comes from a study of early T cells in non-severe SARS-CoV-2 infection. Molecules of cDNA were individually given unique molecular identifiers that were attached to them. TCRdb fed the 5' RACE reads into MiXCR, producing one record per CDR3 protein. There are 65,000 to 95,000 distinct CDR3 sequences in the sample; approximately 16% occur only once, and about 3% lies in the top ten. Between the trimmed V and J ends, which lost 3 bases and 4 bases, there was a span of 13 bases. Germline V lookup: CDR1 MNHEY, CDR2 SMNVEV (reference sequence). The CDR3 consists of 14 residues.

Sequencing was carried out using whole blood. This sequence originates from an adult who was a healthcare worker with PCR-confirmed SARS-CoV-2 infection or an uninfected control (not recorded which). This sequence joins TRBV27 and TRBJ2-7; tentative D call: TRBD1 (6 bases). The CDR3 here is CASSFLGALYEQYF. DNA of the CDR3: TGTGCCAGCAGTTTTTTGGGGGCCCTGTACGAGCAGTACTTC.